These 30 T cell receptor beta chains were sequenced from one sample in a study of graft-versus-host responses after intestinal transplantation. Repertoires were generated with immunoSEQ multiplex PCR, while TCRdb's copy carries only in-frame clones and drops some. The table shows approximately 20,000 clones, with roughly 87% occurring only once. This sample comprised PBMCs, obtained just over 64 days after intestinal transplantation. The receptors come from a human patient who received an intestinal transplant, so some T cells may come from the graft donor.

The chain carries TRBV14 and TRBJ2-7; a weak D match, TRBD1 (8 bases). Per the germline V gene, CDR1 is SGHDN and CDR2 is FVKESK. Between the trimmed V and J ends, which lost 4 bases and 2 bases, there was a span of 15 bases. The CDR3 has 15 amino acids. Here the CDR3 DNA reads TGTGCCAGCAGCCGAAACAGGGGGGGGACCTACGAGCAGTACTTC. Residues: CASSRNRGGTYEQYF.

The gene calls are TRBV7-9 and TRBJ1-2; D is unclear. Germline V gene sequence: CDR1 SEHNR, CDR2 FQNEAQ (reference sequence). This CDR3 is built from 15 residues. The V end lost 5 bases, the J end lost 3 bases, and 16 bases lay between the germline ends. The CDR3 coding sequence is TGTGCCAGCAGCACCCGACCCGGGGTGTACTATGGCTACACCTTC. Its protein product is CASSTRPGVYYGYTF.

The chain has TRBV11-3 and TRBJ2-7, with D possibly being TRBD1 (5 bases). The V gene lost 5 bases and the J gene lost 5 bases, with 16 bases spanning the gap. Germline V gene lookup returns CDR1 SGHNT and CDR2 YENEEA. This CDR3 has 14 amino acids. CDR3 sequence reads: CASSPRVGIDEQYF. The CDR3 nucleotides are TGTGCCAGCAGCCCCAGGGTAGGGATCGACGAGCAGTACTTC.

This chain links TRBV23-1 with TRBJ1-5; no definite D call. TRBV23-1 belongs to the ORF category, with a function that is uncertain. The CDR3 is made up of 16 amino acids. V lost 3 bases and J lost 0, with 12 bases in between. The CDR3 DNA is TGCGCCAGCAGTCATTACCAGCACTTTAGCAATCAGCCCCAGCATTTT. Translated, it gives CASSHYQHFSNQPQHF.

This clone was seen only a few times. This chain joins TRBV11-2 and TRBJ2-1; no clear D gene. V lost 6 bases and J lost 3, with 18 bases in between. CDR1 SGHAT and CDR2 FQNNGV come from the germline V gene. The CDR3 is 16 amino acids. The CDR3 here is CASSKERARDYNEQFF. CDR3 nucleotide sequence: TGTGCCAGCAGTAAAGAAAGGGCGCGAGACTACAATGAGCAGTTCTTC.

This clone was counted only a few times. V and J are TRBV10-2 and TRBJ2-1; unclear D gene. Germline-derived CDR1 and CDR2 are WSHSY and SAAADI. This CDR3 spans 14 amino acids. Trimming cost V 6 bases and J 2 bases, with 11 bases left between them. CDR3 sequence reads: CASRERAPYNEQFF. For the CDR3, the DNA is TGCGCCAGCAGGGAAAGGGCCCCCTACAATGAGCAGTTCTTC.

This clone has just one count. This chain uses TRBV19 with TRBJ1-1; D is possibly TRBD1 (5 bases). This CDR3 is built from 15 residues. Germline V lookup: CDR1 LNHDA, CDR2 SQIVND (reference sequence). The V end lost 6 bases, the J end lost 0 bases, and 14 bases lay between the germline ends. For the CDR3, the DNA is TGTGCCAGTAGATTTTGGCGGGGGATGAACACTGAAGCTTTCTTT. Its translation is CASRFWRGMNTEAFF.

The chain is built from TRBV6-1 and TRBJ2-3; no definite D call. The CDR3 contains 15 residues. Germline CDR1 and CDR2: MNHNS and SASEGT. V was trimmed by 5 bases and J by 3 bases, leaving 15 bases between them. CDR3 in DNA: TGTGCCAGCAGTCAAAGCCAGGAATGGACAGATACGCAGTATTTT. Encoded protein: CASSQSQEWTDTQYF.

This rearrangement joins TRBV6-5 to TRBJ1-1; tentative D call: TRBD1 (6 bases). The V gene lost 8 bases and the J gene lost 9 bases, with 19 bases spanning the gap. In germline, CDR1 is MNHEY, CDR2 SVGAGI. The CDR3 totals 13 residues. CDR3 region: CASLQLGHLQAFF. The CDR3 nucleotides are TGTGCCAGCCTTCAACTGGGACACCTCCAAGCTTTCTTT.

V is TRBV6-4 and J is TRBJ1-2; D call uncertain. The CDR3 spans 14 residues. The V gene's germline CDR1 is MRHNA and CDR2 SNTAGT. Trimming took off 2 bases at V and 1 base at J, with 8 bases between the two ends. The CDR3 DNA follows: TGTGCCAGCAGTGACGTTCGGGGTAACTATGGCTACACCTTC. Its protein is CASSDVRGNYGYTF.

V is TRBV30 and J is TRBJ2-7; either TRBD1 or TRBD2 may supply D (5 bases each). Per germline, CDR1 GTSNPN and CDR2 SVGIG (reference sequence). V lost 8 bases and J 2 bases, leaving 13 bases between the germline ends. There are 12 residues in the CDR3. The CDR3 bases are TGTGCCCTGGTCATGGGGGCCTACGAGCAGTACTTC. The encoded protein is CALVMGAYEQYF.

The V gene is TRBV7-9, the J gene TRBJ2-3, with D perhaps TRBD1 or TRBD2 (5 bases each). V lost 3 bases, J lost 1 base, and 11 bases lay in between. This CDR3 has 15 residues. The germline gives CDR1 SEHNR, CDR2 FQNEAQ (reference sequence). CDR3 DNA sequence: TGTGCCAGCAGCTTCGGGGACCGGGGCACAGATACGCAGTATTTT. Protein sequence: CASSFGDRGTDTQYF.

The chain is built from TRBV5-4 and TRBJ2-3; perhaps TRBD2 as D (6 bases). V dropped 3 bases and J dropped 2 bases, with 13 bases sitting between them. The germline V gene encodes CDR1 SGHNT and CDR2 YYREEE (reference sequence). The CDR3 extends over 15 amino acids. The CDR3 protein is CASSWSGGSTDTQYF. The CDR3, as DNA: TGTGCCAGCAGCTGGTCCGGGGGATCCACAGATACGCAGTATTTT.

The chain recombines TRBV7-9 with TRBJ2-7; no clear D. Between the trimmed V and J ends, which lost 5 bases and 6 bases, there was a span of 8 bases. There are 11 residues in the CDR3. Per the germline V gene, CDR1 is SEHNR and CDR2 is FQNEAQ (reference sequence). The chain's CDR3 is CASSPGAEQYF. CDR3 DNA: TGTGCCAGCAGCCCGGGTGCCGAGCAGTACTTC.

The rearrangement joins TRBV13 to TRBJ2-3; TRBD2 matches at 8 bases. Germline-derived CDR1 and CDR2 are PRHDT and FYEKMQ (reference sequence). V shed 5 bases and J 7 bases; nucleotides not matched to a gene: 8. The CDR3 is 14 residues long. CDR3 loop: CASSPSGGRYTQYF. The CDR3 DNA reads TGTGCCAGCAGCCCCTCGGGGGGGCGCTATACGCAGTATTTT.

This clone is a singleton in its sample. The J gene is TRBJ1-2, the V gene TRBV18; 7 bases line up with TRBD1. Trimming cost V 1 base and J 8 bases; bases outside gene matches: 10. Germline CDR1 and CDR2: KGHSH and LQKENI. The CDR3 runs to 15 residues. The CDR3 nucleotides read TGTGCCAGCTCACCACGAACAGGGGCAGTCGGGGGCTACACCTTC. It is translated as CASSPRTGAVGGYTF. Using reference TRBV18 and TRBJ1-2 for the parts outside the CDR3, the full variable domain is NAGVMQNPRHLVRRRGQEARLRCSPMKGHSHVYWYRQLPEEGLKFMVYLQKENIIDESGMPKERFSAEFPKEGPSILRIQQVVRGDSAAYFCASSPRTGAVGGYTFGSGTRLTVV.

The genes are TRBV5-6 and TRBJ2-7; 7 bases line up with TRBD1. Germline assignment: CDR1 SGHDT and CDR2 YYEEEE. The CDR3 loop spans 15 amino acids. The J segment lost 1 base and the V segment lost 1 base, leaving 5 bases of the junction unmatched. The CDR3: CASSLSETGSYEQYF. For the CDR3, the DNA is TGTGCCAGCAGCTTGAGTGAGACAGGGTCCTACGAGCAGTACTTC.

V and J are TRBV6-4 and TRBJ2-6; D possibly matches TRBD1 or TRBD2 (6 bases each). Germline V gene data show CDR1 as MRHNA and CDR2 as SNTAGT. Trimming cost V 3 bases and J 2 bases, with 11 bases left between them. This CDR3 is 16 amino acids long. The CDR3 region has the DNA TGTGCCAGCAGTGAGGACGGGGGCACTGGGGCCAACGTCCTGACTTTC. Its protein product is CASSEDGGTGANVLTF.

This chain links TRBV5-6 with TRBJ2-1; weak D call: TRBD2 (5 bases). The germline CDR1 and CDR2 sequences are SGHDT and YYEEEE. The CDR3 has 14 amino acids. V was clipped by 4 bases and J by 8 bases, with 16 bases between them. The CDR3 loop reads CASSRDWVVDEQFF. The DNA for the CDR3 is TGTGCCAGCAGCCGGGATTGGGTGGTTGATGAGCAGTTCTTC.

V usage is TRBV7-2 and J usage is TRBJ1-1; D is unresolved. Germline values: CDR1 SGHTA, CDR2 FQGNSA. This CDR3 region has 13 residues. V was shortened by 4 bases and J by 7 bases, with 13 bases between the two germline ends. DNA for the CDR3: TGTGCCAGCAGCTCAGTCGGAGCATATGAAGCTTTCTTT. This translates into CASSSVGAYEAFF.

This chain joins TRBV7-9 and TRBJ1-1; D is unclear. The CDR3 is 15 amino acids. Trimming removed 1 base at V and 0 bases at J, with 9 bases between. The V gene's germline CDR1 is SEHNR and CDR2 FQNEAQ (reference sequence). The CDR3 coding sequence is TGTGCCAGCAGCTTAGGGTCGGTGATGAACACTGAAGCTTTCTTT. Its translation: CASSLGSVMNTEAFF.

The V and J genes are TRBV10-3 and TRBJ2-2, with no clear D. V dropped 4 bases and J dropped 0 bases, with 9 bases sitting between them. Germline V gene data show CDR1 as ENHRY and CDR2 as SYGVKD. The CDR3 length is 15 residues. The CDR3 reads CAISGANSNTGELFF. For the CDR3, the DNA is TGTGCCATCAGTGGAGCGAACTCGAACACCGGGGAGCTGTTTTTT.

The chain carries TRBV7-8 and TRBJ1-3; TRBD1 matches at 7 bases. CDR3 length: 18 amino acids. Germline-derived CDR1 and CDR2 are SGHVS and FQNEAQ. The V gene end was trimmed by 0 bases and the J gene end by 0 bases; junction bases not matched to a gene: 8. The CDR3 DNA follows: TGTGCCAGCAGCTTAGCGGCAGGGGGTCTGAGCTCTGGAAACACCATATATTTT. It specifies CASSLAAGGLSSGNTIYF.

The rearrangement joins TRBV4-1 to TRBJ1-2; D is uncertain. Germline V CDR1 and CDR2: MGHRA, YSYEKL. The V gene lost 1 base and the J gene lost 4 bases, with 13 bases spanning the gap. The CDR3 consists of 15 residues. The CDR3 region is CASSQVEGTIYGYTF. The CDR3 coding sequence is TGCGCCAGCAGCCAAGTTGAGGGAACCATCTATGGCTACACCTTC.

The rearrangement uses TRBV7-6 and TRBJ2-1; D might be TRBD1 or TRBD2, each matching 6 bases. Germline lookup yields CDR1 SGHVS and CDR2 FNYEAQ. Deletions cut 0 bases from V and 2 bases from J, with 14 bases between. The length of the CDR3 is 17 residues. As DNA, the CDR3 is TGTGCCAGCAGCTTAGCGCAAATAGGGGGGACCTACAATGAGCAGTTCTTC. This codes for CASSLAQIGGTYNEQFF.

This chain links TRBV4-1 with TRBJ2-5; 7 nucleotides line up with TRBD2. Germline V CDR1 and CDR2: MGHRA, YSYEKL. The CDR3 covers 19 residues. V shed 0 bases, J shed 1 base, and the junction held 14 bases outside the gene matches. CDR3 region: CASSQEGGGGGPSQETQYF. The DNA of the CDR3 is TGCGCCAGCAGCCAAGAAGGTGGCGGGGGTGGGCCTTCCCAAGAGACCCAGTACTTC.

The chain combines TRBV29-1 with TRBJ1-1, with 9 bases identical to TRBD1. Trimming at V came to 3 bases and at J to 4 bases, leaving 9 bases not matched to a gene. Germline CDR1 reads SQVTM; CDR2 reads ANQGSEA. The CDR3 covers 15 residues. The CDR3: CSVEGTGGVGTEAFF. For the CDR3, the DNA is TGCAGCGTTGAGGGAACAGGGGGCGTCGGCACTGAAGCTTTCTTT.

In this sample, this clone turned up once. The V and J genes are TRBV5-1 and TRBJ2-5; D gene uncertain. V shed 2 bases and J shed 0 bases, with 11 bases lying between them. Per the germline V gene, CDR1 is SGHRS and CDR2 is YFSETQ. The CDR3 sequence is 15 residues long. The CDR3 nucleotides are TGCGCCAGCAGCTTCAACGTTGTACACCAAGAGACCCAGTACTTC. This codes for CASSFNVVHQETQYF.

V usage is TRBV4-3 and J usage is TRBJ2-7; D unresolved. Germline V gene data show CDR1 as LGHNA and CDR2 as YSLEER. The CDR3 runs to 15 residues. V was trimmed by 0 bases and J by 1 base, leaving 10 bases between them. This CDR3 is CASSQDKGLSYEQYF. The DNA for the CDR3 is TGCGCCAGCAGCCAAGACAAGGGTCTATCCTACGAGCAGTACTTC.

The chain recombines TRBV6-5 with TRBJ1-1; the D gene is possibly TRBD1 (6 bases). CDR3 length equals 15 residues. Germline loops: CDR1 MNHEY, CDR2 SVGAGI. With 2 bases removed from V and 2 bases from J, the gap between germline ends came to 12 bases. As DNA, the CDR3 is TGTGCCAGCAGTTACGGACGGGGGGCAAACACTGAAGCTTTCTTT. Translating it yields CASSYGRGANTEAFF.